This T cell receptor (beta chain) is drawn from a study of blood T cells in healthy people across ages. Findings and caveats of the study: The study found more naive CD4+ cells and higher diversity in long-lived than aged donors.

The authors ran a second PCR of about 6 to 12 cycles using a sample-barcoded 5' primer and a J-beta primer mix. MiXCR, run by TCRdb on the 5' RACE reads, gives a single entry per CDR3 protein. Of nearly 800,000 distinct CDR3 sequences in the sample, around 50% are singletons; the top ten hold around 24%. Comment on this clonotype: Its specificity is unknown.

The CDR3 is made up of 16 amino acids. From germline, CDR1 is MDHEN and CDR2 SYDVKM. The ends were cut back, 4 bases at V and 4 bases at J, with 19 bases in the middle. The TCR originated in a man in his forties in good health. The chain links TRBV28 to TRBJ1-2; the D is unclear. Sequencing was done on a sample of blood. CDR3 loop: CASSSDLAGVPYGYTF. CDR3 DNA sequence: TGTGCCAGCAGTTCCGATCTGGCCGGGGTCCCCTATGGCTACACCTTC.